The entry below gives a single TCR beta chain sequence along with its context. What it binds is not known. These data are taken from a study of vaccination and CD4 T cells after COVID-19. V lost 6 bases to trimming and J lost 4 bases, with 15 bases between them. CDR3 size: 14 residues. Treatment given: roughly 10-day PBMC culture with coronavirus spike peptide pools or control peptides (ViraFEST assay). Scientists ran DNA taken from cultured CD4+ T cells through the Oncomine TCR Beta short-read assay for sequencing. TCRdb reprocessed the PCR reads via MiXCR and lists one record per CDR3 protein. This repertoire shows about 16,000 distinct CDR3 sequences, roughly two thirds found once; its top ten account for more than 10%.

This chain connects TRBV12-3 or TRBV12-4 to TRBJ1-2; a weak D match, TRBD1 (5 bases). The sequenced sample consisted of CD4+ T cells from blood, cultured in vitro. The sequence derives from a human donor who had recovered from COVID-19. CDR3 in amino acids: CASSQAGTSYGYTF. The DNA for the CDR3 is TGTGCCAGCAGCCAGGCTGGGACTTCCTATGGCTACACCTTC.